This T cell receptor (beta chain) came from a study of a mutant IDH1 vaccine in newly diagnosed glioma. Turning to the study itself: Treated patients had a mean age of about 40 years and a sex split that was roughly 60% male and 37.5% female. V12 came at week 35, V13 at week 47.

The time point here: week 47, end of study. Each dose delivered 300 ug of mutant IDH1 20-mer peptide subcutaneously with imiquimod. Patients in the study were vaccinated eight times, receiving shots in weeks 1, 3, 5, 7, 11, 15, 19 and 23. The CDR3 totals 16 residues. The germline gives CDR1 SGHDT, CDR2 YYEEEE. Trimming took 2 bases from V and 2 from J; bases not matched to a gene: 6. Worth noting for this clone: The antigen is not known.

This table comes from immunoSEQ multiplex PCR, and its TCRdb copy is limited to in-frame clones, with some not included. This table has approximately 80,000 clones, 81% appearing once. This material consisted of PBMCs, taken from a glioma patient whose treatment included an IDH1 peptide vaccine. The rearrangement links TRBV5-6 to TRBJ1-5, with 8 bases lining up with TRBD1. The receptor comes from a man aged 40-49 years with glioma. The CDR3 sequence: CASSLFDRGGNQPQHF. CDR3 nucleotide sequence: TGTGCCAGCAGCTTATTCGACAGGGGAGGCAATCAGCCCCAGCATTTT.